This TCR beta chain derives from a study of blood T cells in healthy people across ages. As concerns this clonotype: Its antigen is unidentified.

PCR was performed a second time for roughly 7 to 11 cycles using a sample-barcoded 5' primer and a J-beta primer mix. TCRdb independently ran MiXCR on the 5' RACE reads; one entry per CDR3 protein. The sample holds almost 800,000 distinct CDR3 sequences, 55% to 70% seen once. General study points: Correlation between TCR beta diversity and naive T cell percentage was strong.

This TCR came from a man aged 25 to 45 in good health. Specimen: blood.

CDR3 in amino acids: CASSSRQESYHEQYF. As DNA, the CDR3 is TGTGCCAGCAGCTCCCGACAGGAGTCTTATCACGAGCAGTACTTC. This chain links TRBV7-6 with TRBJ2-7; D perhaps matches TRBD1 (6 bases). The CDR3 sequence is 15 residues long. The germline CDR1 and CDR2 sequences are SGHVS and FNYEAQ. With 4 bases removed from V and 5 bases from J, the gap between germline ends came to 18 bases.